This TCR beta chain was recovered during a study of blood T cell repertoires in COVID-19. The CDR3 runs to 14 residues. V was clipped by 1 base and J by 4 bases, with 7 bases between them. Germline loops: CDR1 SGHNT, CDR2 YENEEA. Sequencing was performed with immunoSEQ multiplex PCR; in TCRdb, only in-frame clones are kept and a portion is missing. The sample shows around 43,000 clones, approximately 91% of them seen only once. The TCR was taken from a man aged 50 to 60 with active COVID-19. The sample consisted of peripheral blood. This sequence joins TRBV11-3 and TRBJ2-2; no clear D gene. CDR3 amino acids: CASSLGYSTGELFF. CDR3 nucleotide sequence: TGTGCCAGCAGCTTAGGATACAGCACCGGGGAGCTGTTTTTT. Complete variable domain (other parts from reference TRBV11-3 and TRBJ2-2): EAGVVQSPRYKIIEKKQPVAFWCNPISGHNTLYWYLQNLGQGPELLIRYENEEAVDDSQLPKDRFSAERLKGVDSTLKIQPAELGDSAVYLCASSLGYSTGELFFGEGSRLTVL.